Listed below are T cell receptor beta chains from one sample, sequenced in a study of OX40 agonist ivuxolimab in advanced cancers. TCRdb's copy holds only in-frame clones and misses some; the assay was immunoSEQ multiplex PCR. The sample shows 45,000 to 60,000 clones, over 80% of them seen only once. The material sequenced was CD4+ or CD8+ T cells sorted from blood, taken in a trial of the OX40 agonist ivuxolimab. All receptors derive from an adult with an advanced solid tumor such as melanoma, head and neck, liver or kidney cancer. Both conserved end residues are part of each CDR3. The order of the fields is V gene, J gene, clone size, D gene, CDR3 DNA, CDR3 protein. The D gene is left open where the match is weak. Where a row states a size, it is once, few, many or the class of an expanded clone; other rows omit it.

TRBV9	TRBJ2-7	once	TRBD2	TGTGCCAGCAGCGCCAGTGGGACTAGCGATTACGAGCAGTACTTC	CASSASGTSDYEQYF
TRBV7-9	TRBJ2-2	NA	NA	TGTGCCACCGCTCTTGGCGGGGAGCTGTTTTTT	CATALGGELFF
TRBV7-8	TRBJ2-4	many	NA	TGTGCCAGCAGCTACGATAGCGTTGGGAACATTCAGTACTTC	CASSYDSVGNIQYF
TRBV7-3	TRBJ2-1	NA	TRBD2	TGTGCCAGCAGCCATGGACTAGCGGGATACAATGAGCAGTTCTTC	CASSHGLAGYNEQFF
TRBV5-8	TRBJ2-7	once	NA	TGTGCCAGCAGCCCCTGGGACGGCTACGAGCAGTACTTC	CASSPWDGYEQYF
TRBV7-3	TRBJ2-7	NA	NA	TGTGCCAGCAGCCTCGGTGGCCAGGGCTACGAGCAGTACTTC	CASSLGGQGYEQYF
TRBV7-8	TRBJ1-1	NA	TRBD1	TGTGCCAGCAGCATCCTCGGGGGGACAGGGCACACTGAAGCTTTCTTT	CASSILGGTGHTEAFF
TRBV27	TRBJ2-7	once	TRBD2	TGTGCCAGCAGTTCAATCCCCCCAGCGGGAGGCCTCTACGAGCAGTACTTC	CASSSIPPAGGLYEQYF
TRBV5-6	TRBJ2-7	NA	NA	TGTGCCAGCAGCTTGCTCCGGGCCAGCGCCTACGAGCAGTACTTC	CASSLLRASAYEQYF
TRBV5-5	TRBJ2-1	NA	TRBD2	TGTGCCAGCAGCTTGGAAGCGGGAGTGGGTGAGCAGTTCTTC	CASSLEAGVGEQFF
TRBV15	TRBJ1-4	NA	NA	TGTGCCACCAGCGACGGAAGCAGATTTAATGAAAAACTGTTTTTT	CATSDGSRFNEKLFF
TRBV4-3	TRBJ1-1	once	NA	TGCGCCAGCAGCCAAGTTTTAGGTGGTAGCGAGAACACTGAAGCTTTCTTT	CASSQVLGGSENTEAFF
TRBV5-6	TRBJ2-7	once	NA	TGTGCCAGCAGCGCGGGGAACGGCCACGAGCAGTACTTC	CASSAGNGHEQYF
TRBV4-3	TRBJ2-3	NA	NA	TGCGCCAGCAGCCAACGGGGCACCACAGATACGCAGTATTTT	CASSQRGTTDTQYF
TRBV25-1	TRBJ1-2	NA	TRBD1	TGTGCCAGCAGTGAGGACAGGGGGCCTGGCTACACCTTC	CASSEDRGPGYTF
TRBV7-8	TRBJ1-5	few	NA	TGTGCCAGCAGCTTAGGGCCTAAGGCCCAGCATTTT	CASSLGPKAQHF
TRBV10-3	TRBJ2-7	NA	TRBD1	TGTGCCATCAGTGGGGACAGGGACGAGCAGTACTTC	CAISGDRDEQYF
TRBV4-3	TRBJ2-1	NA	NA	TGCGCCAGCAGTCAAAACTTCATCAGCTCCTACAATGAGCAGTTCTTC	CASSQNFISSYNEQFF
TRBV7-6	TRBJ2-7	NA	NA	TGTGCCAGCAGCAGAGTGCAGGATTACGCCTCCGAGCAGTACTTC	CASSRVQDYASEQYF
TRBV19	TRBJ2-1	once	NA	TGTGCCACCAGTATGAGTTCGGGGTCCTACAATGAGCAGTTCTTC	CATSMSSGSYNEQFF
TRBV13	TRBJ2-7	NA	TRBD1	TGTGCCAGCAGCTCCGGGACAGGGGTCCACGAGCAGTACTTC	CASSSGTGVHEQYF
TRBV28	TRBJ2-2	once	NA	TGTGCCAGCAGACTAGGGCTAGTGACCGGGGAGCTGTTTTTT	CASRLGLVTGELFF
TRBV15	TRBJ2-1	NA	NA	TGTGCCACCAGCGGCCGACAGGACCACAATGAGCAGTTCTTC	CATSGRQDHNEQFF
TRBV9	TRBJ1-1	NA	NA	TGTGCCAGCAGCGTAGCGGACACTGAAGCTTTCTTT	CASSVADTEAFF
TRBV7-6	TRBJ2-7	NA	NA	TGTGCCAGCAGCCCGAGGACTACCGTCTACGAGCAGTACTTC	CASSPRTTVYEQYF
TRBV7-9	TRBJ2-7	NA	NA	TGTGCCAGCAGCTTAGGGGGCAGGGATAACAACGAGCAGTACTTC	CASSLGGRDNNEQYF
TRBV5-4	TRBJ2-7	NA	NA	TGTGCCAGCAGCTTAGAGGGAAGCTACGAGCAGTACTTC	CASSLEGSYEQYF
TRBV28	TRBJ2-7	NA	NA	TGTGCCAGCAGCCCCGGCCCTCTCGAGCAGTACTTC	CASSPGPLEQYF
TRBV28	TRBJ2-1	NA	NA	TGCCCCAAGGAGGGGCGCAATGAGCAGTTCTTC	CPKEGRNEQFF
TRBV7-2	TRBJ2-7	NA	NA	TGTGCCAGCAGCCCAGGGTTCTCTAAACACTACGAGCAGTACTTC	CASSPGFSKHYEQYF
TRBV10-2	TRBJ2-3	NA	NA	TGCGCCAGCCGGTCGACTAGTTTTGCCACAGATACGCAGTATTTT	CASRSTSFATDTQYF
TRBV28	TRBJ1-1	NA	NA	TGTGCCAGCAGCTACGGGACGGGCGGAGACACTGAAGCTTTCTTT	CASSYGTGGDTEAFF
TRBV15	TRBJ2-3	NA	NA	TGTGCCACCAGCAGATTTCCACAGGGGACTAGAGCAGATACGCAGTATTTT	CATSRFPQGTRADTQYF
TRBV6-5	TRBJ1-2	NA	TRBD1	TGTGCCATCAGGGGGGACTATGGCTACACCTTC	CAIRGDYGYTF
TRBV4-3	TRBJ1-2	NA	NA	TGCGCCAGCAGCCAAGGGGGCGGGTATGGCTACACCTTC	CASSQGGGYGYTF
TRBV4-1	TRBJ2-7	NA	NA	TGCGCCAGCAGCCAAGGGCGCTCCTACGAGCAGTACTTC	CASSQGRSYEQYF
TRBV5-1	TRBJ1-1	NA	NA	TGCGCCAGCAGCTTGGACGGCAGGGACTCCACCTCCACTGAAGCTTTCTTT	CASSLDGRDSTSTEAFF
TRBV10-2	TRBJ2-7	NA	NA	TGCGCCAGCATTCCGGGACCCGCAGAGGACGAGCAGTACTTC	CASIPGPAEDEQYF
TRBV14	TRBJ1-2	NA	NA	TGTGCCAGCAGCCCTCGGGGACATATCACCGGCGGCTACACCTTC	CASSPRGHITGGYTF
TRBV29-1	TRBJ1-1	NA	NA	TGCAGCGTTGTTATGGGCGAGGACTATGTAGGATGGCACACTGAAGCTTTCTTT	CSVVMGEDYVGWHTEAFF
TRBV11-2	TRBJ1-3	NA	NA	TGTGCCAGCAGCTCTGGAAACACCATATATTTT	CASSSGNTIYF
TRBV4-2	TRBJ2-7	once	TRBD2	TGTGCCAGCAGCCAGACTAGCGGGACCTCCTACGAGCAGTACTTC	CASSQTSGTSYEQYF
TRBV29-1	TRBJ2-3	NA	NA	TGCAGCGTTGGATCCGGGGACCTAGGGAGCACAGATACGCAGTATTTT	CSVGSGDLGSTDTQYF
TRBV28	TRBJ2-1	NA	NA	TGTGCCAGCAGTGCCATCGGGGGGCGCAATTCCTACAATGAGCAGTTCTTC	CASSAIGGRNSYNEQFF
TRBV4-3	TRBJ1-1	few	NA	TGCGCCAGCAGCCAAGACCCCGGCAGGGGTGACACTGAAGCTTTCTTT	CASSQDPGRGDTEAFF
TRBV6-6	TRBJ2-7	NA	TRBD1	TGTGCCACCCTCCCCCCTGGGACAGCATACGAGCAGTACTTC	CATLPPGTAYEQYF
TRBV28	TRBJ2-7	NA	NA	TGTGCCAGCAGTGTCCCAAGGGTTCACTACGAGCAGTACTTC	CASSVPRVHYEQYF
TRBV5-4	TRBJ2-7	NA	TRBD2	TGTGCCAGCAGCTTCGGTTTTGCGGGAGGGCCCCTCGAGCAGTACTTC	CASSFGFAGGPLEQYF
TRBV7-9	TRBJ1-6	NA	NA	TGTGCCAGCAGCTTAGGATCTGGGGTTAATTCACCCCTCCACTTT	CASSLGSGVNSPLHF
TRBV14	TRBJ2-1	NA	TRBD2	TGTGCCAGCAGCCCCATTAGCGGGAGCTCCTACAATGAGCAGTTCTTC	CASSPISGSSYNEQFF
TRBV29-1	TRBJ2-1	NA	NA	TGCAGCGTCCATAACAATGAGCAGTTCTTC	CSVHNNEQFF
TRBV2	TRBJ2-1	NA	TRBD2	TGTGCCACCCGGCCCGGGACTACCAATGAGCAGTTCTTC	CATRPGTTNEQFF
TRBV23-1	TRBJ1-6	NA	NA	TGCGCCAGCAGTCGATATAATTCACCCCTCCACTTT	CASSRYNSPLHF
TRBV27	TRBJ2-2	once	NA	TGTGCCAGCAGTTTCTCCGGGGCTGGGGAGCTGTTTTTT	CASSFSGAGELFF
TRBV6-5	TRBJ2-7	NA	TRBD1	TGTGCCAGCAGCAGAGGGACAGACCGATCCTACGAGCAGTACTTC	CASSRGTDRSYEQYF
TRBV28	TRBJ2-7	NA	NA	TGTGCCAGCAGTCCCGGGGACGGGTACGAGCAGTACTTC	CASSPGDGYEQYF
TRBV27	TRBJ2-2	medium-sized	NA	TGTGCCAGCAGTTTATCTTCGGGACTGGGGTCCGGGGAGCTGTTTTTT	CASSLSSGLGSGELFF
TRBV7-9	TRBJ2-1	NA	TRBD1	TGTGCCAGCAGCTTAGAGGGTGACAGGGCAGTCCGGAATGAGCAGTTCTTC	CASSLEGDRAVRNEQFF
TRBV7-2	TRBJ2-7	NA	TRBD1	TGTGCCAGCAGCTTAGCCGACAGGGTTGGATGGGACGAGCAGTACTTC	CASSLADRVGWDEQYF
TRBV28	TRBJ1-2	NA	TRBD1	TGTGCCAGCAGTTTGTCGACAGGGCCCCCCTATGGCTACACCTTC	CASSLSTGPPYGYTF